This T cell receptor (beta chain) derives from a study of T-cell reconstitution after alpha-beta-depleted transplantation in children. Using unique molecular identifiers, the investigators prepared the TCRbeta library. Using its own MiXCR run on the PCR reads, TCRdb lists one record per CDR3 protein. This table holds hundreds of thousands of distinct CDR3 sequences, about 15% found once. V lost 3 bases to trimming and J lost 6 bases, with 12 bases between them. The CDR3 has 12 amino acids. In germline, CDR1 is DFQATT, CDR2 SNEGSKA (reference sequence). Specimen: PBMCs, mostly from graft donor cells, collected 360 days after TCRalphabeta/CD19-depleted stem cell transplant. This receptor was identified in a male patient between 2 and 10 years old who had a stem cell transplant for acute lymphoblastic leukemia, so the T cells may come from the graft donor. The chain is built from TRBV20-1 and TRBJ2-7, with TRBD1 as a possible D gene (6 bases). The CDR3 protein is CSARRDRTEQYF. In DNA, the CDR3 is TGCAGTGCTAGGAGAGACAGGACCGAGCAGTACTTC.